This is a list of T cell receptor beta chains from one sample in a study of T cell changes during pregnancy in multiple sclerosis. Sequencing was performed with immunoSEQ multiplex PCR; in TCRdb, only in-frame clones are kept and a portion is missing. The sample yields more than 40,000 clones, 85% to 95% seen once. The starting material was CD4+ T cells from peripheral blood mononuclear cells, obtained in the second trimester of pregnancy. The receptors stem from a female donor with multiple sclerosis, enrolled in a pregnancy study. CDR3s include the opening cysteine and the closing phenylalanine or tryptophan. Clone sizes are given selectively: once, few, many, or a class where the clone is expanded.

V gene: TRBV7-3; clone size: .; CDR3 length: 14; J gene: TRBJ2-3; CDR3 protein: CASRARGSTDTQYF
V gene: TRBV27; clone size: .; CDR3 length: 14; J gene: TRBJ1-4; CDR3 protein: CASTARGRGEKLFF
V gene: TRBV5-4; clone size: .; CDR3 length: 15; J gene: TRBJ2-5; CDR3 protein: CASRTGLAGVETQYF
V gene: TRBV7-9; clone size: .; CDR3 length: 13; J gene: TRBJ2-1; CDR3 protein: CASSLEGNNEQFF
V gene: TRBV29-1; clone size: .; CDR3 length: 13; J gene: TRBJ2-7; CDR3 protein: CSVVGDRGWEQYF
V gene: TRBV11-2; clone size: .; CDR3 length: 16; J gene: TRBJ2-3; CDR3 protein: CASSLGPGGGADTQYF
V gene: TRBV29-1; clone size: .; CDR3 length: 11; J gene: TRBJ1-4; CDR3 protein: CSARTNEKLFF
V gene: TRBV5-1; clone size: .; CDR3 length: 19; J gene: TRBJ2-1; CDR3 protein: CASSLAPPSGGRFHNEQFF
V gene: TRBV28; clone size: .; CDR3 length: 17; J gene: TRBJ1-2; CDR3 protein: CASSSPQGGGAPYGYTF
V gene: TRBV6-6; clone size: .; CDR3 length: 13; J gene: TRBJ1-2; CDR3 protein: CASSYYREGGYTF
V gene: TRBV5-1; clone size: .; CDR3 length: 11; J gene: TRBJ1-1; CDR3 protein: CASSLNTEAFF
V gene: TRBV11-2; clone size: .; CDR3 length: 16; J gene: TRBJ2-7; CDR3 protein: CASSLDGAGTGGEQYF
V gene: TRBV9; clone size: .; CDR3 length: 18; J gene: TRBJ1-6; CDR3 protein: CASSVGNPRSSYNSPLHF
V gene: TRBV6-6; clone size: .; CDR3 length: 14; J gene: TRBJ2-7; CDR3 protein: CASSYEVSSYEQYF
V gene: TRBV29-1; clone size: .; CDR3 length: 13; J gene: TRBJ2-5; CDR3 protein: CSVSGTGQETQYF
V gene: TRBV29-1; clone size: .; CDR3 length: 13; J gene: TRBJ1-1; CDR3 protein: CSAGGQGGTEAFF
V gene: TRBV5-1; clone size: once; CDR3 length: 14; J gene: TRBJ2-5; CDR3 protein: CASSLGQYQETQYF
V gene: TRBV7-2; clone size: once; CDR3 length: 14; J gene: TRBJ1-5; CDR3 protein: CASRIANSNQPQHF
V gene: TRBV7-6; clone size: once; CDR3 length: 14; J gene: TRBJ2-7; CDR3 protein: CASSLRHPAGEQYF
V gene: TRBV27; clone size: .; CDR3 length: 12; J gene: TRBJ2-1; CDR3 protein: CASSTLSGTQFF
V gene: TRBV7-9; clone size: .; CDR3 length: 14; J gene: TRBJ1-1; CDR3 protein: CASSLVVPGSEAFF
V gene: TRBV19; clone size: .; CDR3 length: 16; J gene: TRBJ1-5; CDR3 protein: CASSMPTGVGNQPQHF
V gene: TRBV11-2; clone size: .; CDR3 length: 16; J gene: TRBJ2-5; CDR3 protein: CASSLDLPTSLETQYF
V gene: TRBV7-7; clone size: .; CDR3 length: 14; J gene: TRBJ2-3; CDR3 protein: CASSLRGLTDTQYF
V gene: TRBV4-1; clone size: few; CDR3 length: 14; J gene: TRBJ1-3; CDR3 protein: CASSQTGPGNTIYF
V gene: TRBV25-1; clone size: .; CDR3 length: 13; J gene: TRBJ1-1; CDR3 protein: CASSAAGVTEAFF
V gene: TRBV18; clone size: .; CDR3 length: 16; J gene: TRBJ1-2; CDR3 protein: CASSPPLLGFSYGYTF
V gene: TRBV7-2; clone size: .; CDR3 length: 14; J gene: TRBJ1-2; CDR3 protein: CASSLVRGAHGYTF
V gene: TRBV30; clone size: .; CDR3 length: 13; J gene: TRBJ1-1; CDR3 protein: CAGGGQGSTEAFF
V gene: TRBV10-2; clone size: .; CDR3 length: 16; J gene: TRBJ1-6; CDR3 protein: CASSKRTGERRSPLHF
V gene: TRBV2; clone size: once; CDR3 length: 14; J gene: TRBJ1-4; CDR3 protein: CASTGDATNEKLFF
V gene: TRBV7-2; clone size: .; CDR3 length: 13; J gene: TRBJ1-1; CDR3 protein: CASSSQQGTEAFF
V gene: TRBV19; clone size: .; CDR3 length: 14; J gene: TRBJ2-5; CDR3 protein: CASSILPSGETQYF
V gene: TRBV9; clone size: .; CDR3 length: 16; J gene: TRBJ2-2; CDR3 protein: CASSPQPGALGGELFF
V gene: TRBV30; clone size: .; CDR3 length: 13; J gene: TRBJ2-5; CDR3 protein: CAWSTGQGETQYF
V gene: TRBV5-6; clone size: .; CDR3 length: 13; J gene: TRBJ1-2; CDR3 protein: CASSIRVADGYTF
V gene: TRBV6-5; clone size: .; CDR3 length: 14; J gene: TRBJ2-7; CDR3 protein: CASRPPSHNYEQYF
V gene: TRBV19; clone size: .; CDR3 length: 13; J gene: TRBJ2-7; CDR3 protein: CATTGVGHYEQYF
V gene: TRBV5-1; clone size: .; CDR3 length: 17; J gene: TRBJ2-2; CDR3 protein: CASSPRDRGTLTGELFF
V gene: TRBV7-9; clone size: .; CDR3 length: 12; J gene: TRBJ2-1; CDR3 protein: CAKANQGDEQFF
V gene: TRBV18; clone size: .; CDR3 length: 15; J gene: TRBJ1-6; CDR3 protein: CASSLGQVYNSPLHF
V gene: TRBV9; clone size: .; CDR3 length: 15; J gene: TRBJ1-2; CDR3 protein: CASSRQSQDPYGYTF
V gene: TRBV7-3; clone size: .; CDR3 length: 12; J gene: TRBJ2-3; CDR3 protein: CASSPPGGAQYF
V gene: TRBV19; clone size: .; CDR3 length: 17; J gene: TRBJ2-4; CDR3 protein: CASSTMVGGLAKNIQYF
V gene: TRBV5-5; clone size: .; CDR3 length: 15; J gene: TRBJ2-1; CDR3 protein: CASSSGGGVNNEQFF
V gene: TRBV9; clone size: .; CDR3 length: 15; J gene: TRBJ2-6; CDR3 protein: CASSVAYSGANVLTF
V gene: TRBV19; clone size: .; CDR3 length: 11; J gene: TRBJ1-1; CDR3 protein: CASVGWREAFF
V gene: TRBV5-4; clone size: .; CDR3 length: 14; J gene: TRBJ2-3; CDR3 protein: CASSSGQGTDTQYF
V gene: TRBV5-6; clone size: .; CDR3 length: 16; J gene: TRBJ2-3; CDR3 protein: CASSLPGQGYADTQYF
V gene: TRBV21-1; clone size: .; CDR3 length: 13; J gene: TRBJ1-5; CDR3 protein: CASSNGVSQPQHF
V gene: TRBV9; clone size: .; CDR3 length: 14; J gene: TRBJ2-3; CDR3 protein: CASSPRPGADTQYF
V gene: TRBV18; clone size: once; CDR3 length: 11; J gene: TRBJ2-2; CDR3 protein: CASSATRELFF
V gene: TRBV7-3; clone size: .; CDR3 length: 15; J gene: TRBJ2-7; CDR3 protein: CASSLGPSGSYEQYF